These 23 T cell receptor beta chains were sequenced from one sample in a study of shared clonotypes between healthy human individuals. CD45RO-negative cells were positively selected for CCR7, leaving out terminally differentiated effector memory CD45RA+ cells. TCRdb's copy holds only in-frame clones and misses some; the assay was immunoSEQ multiplex PCR. The data contain about 2.1 million clones, about 93% of them seen just once; the ten biggest clones take up around 1.7%. Sequencing was performed on naive CD8+ T cells from PBMCs. Source of these receptors: a man between 18 and 29 years old in good health. Some clones in this sample may be carry-over from other donors' samples.

The CDR3 coding sequence is TGTGCCAGCCTCAGGGGGCCCATCGGGGAAAAACTGTTTTTT. Its translation: CASLRGPIGEKLFF. V gene TRBV2 combines with J gene TRBJ1-4; 8 bases align to TRBD1. The germline CDR1 and CDR2 sequences are SNHLY and FYNNEI. This CDR3 is built from 14 residues. The junction had 10 bases not matched to a gene; V was cut back by 8 bases and J by 8 bases. The variable domain in full, with the rest retrieved from reference TRBV2 and TRBJ1-4, is EPEVTQTPSHQVTQMGQEVILRCVPISNHLYFYWYRQILGQKVEFLVSFYNNEISEKSEIFDDQFSVERPDGSNFTLKIRSTKLEDSAMYFCASLRGPIGEKLFFGSGTQLSVL.

V is TRBV28 and J is TRBJ2-5, with D possibly TRBD1 on 5 matching bases. The CDR3 runs 16 residues. The germline V gene has CDR1 MDHEN and CDR2 SYDVKM. Trimming removed 3 bases at V and 0 bases at J, with 14 bases between. Here the CDR3 DNA reads TGTGCCAGCAGTTTTGGGGCAGGCATCGACCAAGAGACCCAGTACTTC. Amino acids: CASSFGAGIDQETQYF.

The V call is TRBV11-2, the J call TRBJ2-1; TRBD2 aligns across 12 bases. V shed 1 base and J 3 bases; nucleotides not matched to a gene: 4. Germline V gene sequence: CDR1 SGHAT, CDR2 FQNNGV. CDR3 length equals 17 residues. The CDR3 region has the DNA TGTGCCAGCAGCTTAGGGACTAGCGGGACCCTCTACAATGAGCAGTTCTTC. Protein product: CASSLGTSGTLYNEQFF.

The gene calls are TRBV28 and TRBJ2-1; D is uncertain. This CDR3 spans 14 amino acids. Germline V gene lookup returns CDR1 MDHEN and CDR2 SYDVKM. Trimming took 5 bases from V and 2 from J, leaving 10 bases between them. CDR3 residues: CASSNGETYNEQFF. The CDR3, as DNA: TGTGCCAGCAGTAATGGGGAAACCTACAATGAGCAGTTCTTC.

The V and J genes are TRBV7-6 and TRBJ2-5; 12 bases map to TRBD2. Per the germline V gene, CDR1 is SGHVS and CDR2 is FNYEAQ. The CDR3 covers 17 residues. With 4 bases clipped from V and 0 bases from J, the junction kept 6 bases outside the gene matches. The CDR3 sequence is CASSWSRTSGDQETQYF. The CDR3 DNA sequence: TGTGCCAGCAGCTGGTCGCGGACTAGCGGGGACCAAGAGACCCAGTACTTC.

The chain recombines TRBV14 with TRBJ2-7, with TRBD2 matching over 8 bases. In germline, CDR1 is SGHDN, CDR2 FVKESK. Germline trimming cut 1 base from V and 2 bases from J; bases unmatched to any gene: 7. This CDR3 comprises 16 residues. The DNA of the CDR3 is TGTGCCAGCAGCCAAGGTCTAGCGGGTAATACCTACGAGCAGTACTTC. It codes for CASSQGLAGNTYEQYF.

The genes are TRBV5-4 and TRBJ2-1; a possible D gene is TRBD2 (6 bases). The germline gives CDR1 SGHNT, CDR2 YYREEE (reference sequence). The length of the CDR3 is 15 residues. The germline V and J ends were trimmed by 4 bases and 6 bases, with 17 bases remaining between them. The CDR3: CASSLQEGGANEQFF. In DNA, the CDR3 is TGTGCCAGCAGCCTCCAGGAGGGTGGGGCCAATGAGCAGTTCTTC.

The V call is TRBV19, the J call TRBJ1-2; the D gene is possibly TRBD1 (5 bases). The CDR3 is 14 amino acids. Germline loops: CDR1 LNHDA, CDR2 SQIVND (reference sequence). Trimming shortened V by 4 bases and J by 0 bases, and 9 bases separated the two germline ends. The CDR3 reads CASSRDLPNYGYTF. CDR3 bases: TGTGCCAGTAGTAGGGACCTCCCTAACTATGGCTACACCTTC.

The chain links TRBV7-9 to TRBJ1-1; D might be TRBD1 (6 bases). The CDR3 is 13 residues long. Trimming removed 5 bases from V and 4 bases from J, with 11 bases in between. CDR1 and CDR2 (germline): SEHNR, FQNEAQ (reference sequence). The CDR3 loop reads CASSGGGATEAFF. CDR3 coding DNA: TGTGCCAGCAGCGGTGGGGGGGCCACTGAAGCTTTCTTT.

This rearrangement joins TRBV19 to TRBJ1-1; the D is unclear. This CDR3 region has 16 residues. The V end was cut by 3 bases, the J end by 2 bases, with 16 bases between. Per germline, CDR1 LNHDA and CDR2 SQIVND (reference sequence). The CDR3 DNA reads as TGTGCCAGTAGTATCGACGACACGGTGGTTAACACTGAAGCTTTCTTT. This codes for CASSIDDTVVNTEAFF. The full variable domain, its missing parts supplied by reference TRBV19 and TRBJ1-1, is DGGITQSPKYLFRKEGQNVTLSCEQNLNHDAMYWYRQDPGQGLRLIYYSQIVNDFQKGDIAEGYSVSREKKESFPLTVTSAQKNPTAFYLCASSIDDTVVNTEAFFGQGTRLTVV.

V and J are TRBV4-1 and TRBJ1-4; D unresolved. The CDR3 runs to 18 residues. The germline V and J ends were trimmed by 4 bases and 2 bases, with 20 bases remaining between them. Germline CDR1 reads MGHRA; CDR2 reads YSYEKL. The CDR3 region has the DNA TGCGCCAGCAGCCCACGGACTGGAGGTCCGCCGACTAATGAAAAACTGTTTTTT. Translating gives CASSPRTGGPPTNEKLFF.

The rearrangement joins TRBV5-6 to TRBJ1-2; D not certain. The CDR3 spans 13 residues. Germline lookup yields CDR1 SGHDT and CDR2 YYEEEE. The ends were cut back, 0 bases at V and 6 bases at J, with 9 bases in the middle. CDR3 residues: CASSLAGSNGYTF. CDR3 DNA sequence: TGTGCCAGCAGCTTGGCCGGCAGCAATGGCTACACCTTC. Full variable domain (remainder filled in from reference TRBV5-6 and TRBJ1-2): DAGVTQSPTHLIKTRGQQVTLRCSPKSGHDTVSWYQQALGQGPQFIFQYYEEEERQRGNFPDRFSGHQFPNYSSELNVNALLLGDSALYLCASSLAGSNGYTFGSGTRLTVV.

The J gene is TRBJ2-1, the V gene TRBV29-1; D call uncertain. Germline values: CDR1 SQVTM, CDR2 ANQGSEA. V was pared by 0 bases and J by 0 bases, with 12 bases between. The CDR3 length is 16 residues. The CDR3 sequence is CSVEDREESSYNEQFF. In DNA form, the CDR3 reads TGCAGCGTTGAAGATCGAGAGGAGAGCTCCTACAATGAGCAGTTCTTC.

This chain uses TRBV7-9 with TRBJ1-1; D possibly corresponds to TRBD1 (5 bases). The CDR3 extends over 14 amino acids. The V and J ends lost 1 base and 2 bases respectively, with 8 bases between them. Germline values: CDR1 SEHNR, CDR2 FQNEAQ (reference sequence). DNA of the CDR3: TGTGCCAGCAGCTTAGGGGGCGATAACACTGAAGCTTTCTTT. Translating it yields CASSLGGDNTEAFF.

The count of this clone is one. V gene TRBV12-2 combines with J gene TRBJ2-6; the table's D call, TRBD2, has no DNA check behind it. TRBV12-2 is marked as a pseudogene. The CDR3 totals 15 residues. The CDR3 coding sequence is TGTGCAAGTCGCGTGTGTACGACTCCACACAAAGTCGGGACTTTC. Protein product: CASRVCTTPHKVGTF.

In its sample, this clone was seen once. The chain employs TRBV6-5 and TRBJ2-1; 9 nucleotides align to TRBD2. There are 15 residues in the CDR3. V lost 5 bases to trimming and J lost 0 bases; unmatched junction nucleotides: 2. In germline, CDR1 is MNHEY, CDR2 SVGAGI. The CDR3 spells CASSLAGPSYNEQFF. CDR3 nucleotide sequence: TGTGCCAGCAGTCTAGCGGGACCCTCCTACAATGAGCAGTTCTTC.

In DNA, the CDR3 is TGTGCTAGTGGTTTGGTAATGGGACTAGCGGGGGGCGCCTACAATGAGCAGTTCTTC. It yields the protein CASGLVMGLAGGAYNEQFF. The rearrangement joins TRBV12-5 to TRBJ2-1, with 15 bases aligning to TRBD2. V was pared by 0 bases and J by 2 bases, with 5 bases of the junction left unmatched. The CDR3 loop spans 19 amino acids. Germline V gives CDR1 LGHNT, CDR2 FRNRAP.

This chain uses TRBV19 with TRBJ2-3, with TRBD2 as a possible D gene (6 bases). V was cut by 4 bases and J by 2 bases, with 10 bases left in between. CDR3 size: 14 residues. Germline CDR1 LNHDA, CDR2 SQIVND (reference sequence). CDR3 residues: CASSTRDSTDTQYF. Written as DNA, the CDR3 is TGTGCCAGTAGTACCCGGGACTCCACAGATACGCAGTATTTT.

The chain is built from TRBV19 and TRBJ2-7, with D perhaps matching TRBD1 (5 bases). The CDR3 has 16 residues. From germline, CDR1 is LNHDA and CDR2 SQIVND (reference sequence). V lost 6 bases, J lost 2 bases, and 20 bases lay in between. The CDR3 here is CASRTAGDSVTYEQYF. The CDR3 nucleotides are TGTGCCAGTAGAACAGCAGGAGACAGCGTTACCTACGAGCAGTACTTC.

The V gene is TRBV27, the J gene TRBJ2-5; weak D call: TRBD1 (6 bases). The CDR3 extends over 17 amino acids. Trimming left V 5 bases short and J 1 base short, with 20 bases between. The germline CDR1 and CDR2 sequences are MNHEY and SMNVEV (reference sequence). The CDR3: CASSGQTAIPFQETQYF. DNA for the CDR3: TGTGCCAGCAGTGGACAGACAGCTATCCCGTTCCAAGAGACCCAGTACTTC.

About this clone itself: Other DNA sequences within the sample encode an identical CDR3. The genes are TRBV7-6 and TRBJ2-7; 9 nucleotides match TRBD1. CDR1 SGHVS and CDR2 FNYEAQ come from the germline V gene. This CDR3 is 15 amino acids long. V was pared by 5 bases and J by 0 bases, with 5 bases of the junction left unmatched. The chain's CDR3 is CASSRGQGSSYEQYF. Here the CDR3 DNA reads TGTGCCAGCAGCCGGGGACAGGGTAGCTCCTACGAGCAGTACTTC.

This chain connects TRBV7-2 to TRBJ2-7, with 9 bases aligning to TRBD2. Trimming at V came to 2 bases and at J to 7 bases, leaving 15 bases not matched to a gene. Germline V lookup: CDR1 SGHTA, CDR2 FQGNSA. The CDR3 has 17 amino acids. This chain's CDR3 is CASSLRFGGRAIGEQYF. In DNA form, the CDR3 reads TGTGCCAGCAGCTTAAGATTTGGCGGGAGGGCCATTGGAGAGCAGTACTTC.

This clone was observed a single time. This chain uses TRBV9 with TRBJ2-7, with 8 bases lining up with TRBD2. V trimming: 3 bases; J trimming: 4 bases; junction bases outside the gene matches: 6. The CDR3 length is 14 residues. Germline V gives CDR1 SGDLS, CDR2 YYNGEE. The CDR3, as DNA: TGTGCCAGCAGCGAGCGGGAGTTATTTTACGAGCAGTACTTC. This codes for CASSERELFYEQYF.